The 9 T cell receptor beta chains below come from one sample, sequenced in a study of blood T cell repertoires in COVID-19. Generated by immunoSEQ multiplex PCR, the TCRdb table keeps only in-frame clones and is missing some. The sample consists of about 260,000 clones, under 90% of them appearing once. Sequenced material: peripheral blood. These receptors originate from a woman aged 45-60 years who had recovered from COVID-19.

The rearrangement links TRBV19 to TRBJ1-1; D not resolved. Between the trimmed V and J ends, which lost 2 bases and 1 base, there was a span of 8 bases. The CDR3 sequence is 14 residues long. Germline CDR1 reads LNHDA; CDR2 reads SQIVND (reference sequence). The CDR3 region has the DNA TGTGCCAGTAGTATACGCGGCCGGAACACTGAAGCTTTCTTT. It translates to CASSIRGRNTEAFF.

The chain employs TRBV7-9 and TRBJ2-7; TRBD1 agrees at 7 bases. Germline V gene data show CDR1 as SEHNR and CDR2 as FQNEAQ (reference sequence). With V trimmed by 4 bases and J by 6 bases, 9 bases remained unmatched. This CDR3 region has 14 residues. The CDR3 here is CASSSSSGQTEQYF. The CDR3 DNA reads as TGTGCCAGCAGCTCCTCCTCGGGACAGACCGAGCAGTACTTC.

The gene calls are TRBV10-3 and TRBJ1-4; a weak D match, TRBD1 (6 bases). The germline V gene has CDR1 ENHRY and CDR2 SYGVKD. This CDR3 is 15 amino acids long. The V gene lost 0 bases and the J gene lost 7 bases, with 12 bases spanning the gap. The CDR3 bases are TGTGCCATCAGTGAGTCGCAGGGGAACGTTGAAAAACTGTTTTTT. Translating it yields CAISESQGNVEKLFF.

The chain has TRBV7-6 and TRBJ2-3; 11 bases are a match to TRBD2. The CDR3 is made up of 17 amino acids. The V gene's germline CDR1 is SGHVS and CDR2 FNYEAQ. Germline trimming cut 4 bases from V and 3 bases from J; bases unmatched to any gene: 9. The CDR3 nucleotides read TGTGCCAGCAGCTCGGGGACTAGCGGAGGGGGGACAGATACGCAGTATTTT. It is translated as CASSSGTSGGGTDTQYF.

The CDR3 loop reads CASSLTATYNEQFF. In DNA form, the CDR3 reads TGTGCCAGCAGCTTGACTGCGACCTACAATGAGCAGTTCTTC. V is TRBV5-6 and J is TRBJ2-1; D is unresolved. V was pared by 1 base and J by 2 bases, with 7 bases between. Germline CDR1 reads SGHDT; CDR2 reads YYEEEE. This CDR3 has 14 amino acids.

The chain is built from TRBV28 and TRBJ2-7; D may be TRBD1 (7 bases). The CDR3 is 13 amino acids. Germline V gene lookup returns CDR1 MDHEN and CDR2 SYDVKM. Trimming took off 3 bases at V and 4 bases at J, with 10 bases between the two ends. The CDR3 reads CASSLTGRYEQYF. The DNA for the CDR3 is TGTGCCAGCAGTTTGACAGGGAGGTACGAGCAGTACTTC.

The chain combines TRBV19 with TRBJ1-6; maybe TRBD1 (6 bases). Germline loops: CDR1 LNHDA, CDR2 SQIVND (reference sequence). V was cut by 6 bases and J by 6 bases, with 15 bases left in between. The CDR3 totals 15 residues. The CDR3 spells CASREGERINSPLHF. DNA for the CDR3: TGTGCCAGTAGAGAGGGGGAAAGGATTAATTCACCCCTCCACTTT.

V is TRBV4-1 and J is TRBJ2-7; maybe TRBD1 (6 bases). V lost 4 bases to trimming and J lost 0 bases, with 19 bases between them. The CDR3 runs 17 residues. Germline lookup yields CDR1 MGHRA and CDR2 YSYEKL. DNA for the CDR3: TGCGCCAGCAGCCTCCGCCGGACAGAACGCCTCTCCTACGAGCAGTACTTC. It specifies CASSLRRTERLSYEQYF.

The chain combines TRBV3-1 (or the pseudogene TRBV3-2) with TRBJ1-1; D possibly corresponds to TRBD1 (5 bases). Germline V gene lookup returns CDR1 LGHDT and CDR2 YNNKEL (reference sequence). V was trimmed by 2 bases and J by 1 base, leaving 11 bases between them. The length of the CDR3 is 15 residues. The CDR3 sequence is CASSQPRETNTEAFF. The DNA for the CDR3 is TGTGCCAGCAGCCAACCCAGGGAAACGAACACTGAAGCTTTCTTT.